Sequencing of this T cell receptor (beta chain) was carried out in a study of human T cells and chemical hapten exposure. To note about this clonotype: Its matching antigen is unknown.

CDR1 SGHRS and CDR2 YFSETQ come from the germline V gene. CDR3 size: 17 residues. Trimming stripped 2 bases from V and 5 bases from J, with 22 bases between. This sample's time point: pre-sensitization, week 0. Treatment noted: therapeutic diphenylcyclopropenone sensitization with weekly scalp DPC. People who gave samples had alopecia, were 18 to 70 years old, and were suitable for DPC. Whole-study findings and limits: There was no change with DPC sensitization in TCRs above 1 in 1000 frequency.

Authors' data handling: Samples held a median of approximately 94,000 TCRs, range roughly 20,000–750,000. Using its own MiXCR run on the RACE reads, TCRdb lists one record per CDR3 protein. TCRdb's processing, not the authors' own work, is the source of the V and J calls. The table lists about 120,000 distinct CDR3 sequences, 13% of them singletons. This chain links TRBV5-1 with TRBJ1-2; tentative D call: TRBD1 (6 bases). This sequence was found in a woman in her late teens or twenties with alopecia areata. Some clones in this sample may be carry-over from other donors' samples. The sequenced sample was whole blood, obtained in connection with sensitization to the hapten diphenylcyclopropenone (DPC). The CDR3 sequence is CASSFTQGPFRSYGYTF. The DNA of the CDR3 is TGCGCCAGCAGCTTCACCCAGGGGCCTTTCCGCTCTTATGGCTACACCTTC.